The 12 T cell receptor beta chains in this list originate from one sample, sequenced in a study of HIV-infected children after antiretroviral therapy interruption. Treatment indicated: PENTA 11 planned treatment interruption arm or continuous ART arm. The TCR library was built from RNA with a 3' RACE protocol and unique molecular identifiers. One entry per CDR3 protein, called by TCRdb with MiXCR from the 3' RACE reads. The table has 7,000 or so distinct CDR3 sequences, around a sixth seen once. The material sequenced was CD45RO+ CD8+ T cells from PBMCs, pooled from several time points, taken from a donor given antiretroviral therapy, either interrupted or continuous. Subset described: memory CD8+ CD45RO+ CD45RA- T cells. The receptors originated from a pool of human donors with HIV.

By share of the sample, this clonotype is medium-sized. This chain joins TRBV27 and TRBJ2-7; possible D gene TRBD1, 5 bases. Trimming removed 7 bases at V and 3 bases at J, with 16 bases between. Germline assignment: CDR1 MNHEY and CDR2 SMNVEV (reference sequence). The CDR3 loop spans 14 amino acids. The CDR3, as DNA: TGTGCCAGCAAGATGGGGCATGGTGGCTACGAGCAGTACTTC. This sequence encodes CASKMGHGGYEQYF.

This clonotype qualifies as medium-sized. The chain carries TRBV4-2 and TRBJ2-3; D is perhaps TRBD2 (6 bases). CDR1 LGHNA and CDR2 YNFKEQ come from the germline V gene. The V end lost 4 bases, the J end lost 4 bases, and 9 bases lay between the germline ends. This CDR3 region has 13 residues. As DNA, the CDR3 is TGTGCCAGCAGCCCCAGCGGGTCAGATACGCAGTATTTT. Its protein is CASSPSGSDTQYF.

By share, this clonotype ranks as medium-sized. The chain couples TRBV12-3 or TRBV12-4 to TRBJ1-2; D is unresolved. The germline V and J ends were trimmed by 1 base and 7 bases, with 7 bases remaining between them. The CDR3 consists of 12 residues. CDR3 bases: TGTGCCAGCAGTTTAGAATGGGTTGGCTACACCTTC. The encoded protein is CASSLEWVGYTF.

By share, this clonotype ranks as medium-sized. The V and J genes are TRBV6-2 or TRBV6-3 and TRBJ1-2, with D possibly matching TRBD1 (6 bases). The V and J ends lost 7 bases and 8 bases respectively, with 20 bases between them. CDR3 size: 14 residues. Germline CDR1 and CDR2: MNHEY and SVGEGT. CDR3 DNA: TGTGCCAGCACCAATGACAGGAGGCGGGACGGCTACACCTTC. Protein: CASTNDRRRDGYTF.

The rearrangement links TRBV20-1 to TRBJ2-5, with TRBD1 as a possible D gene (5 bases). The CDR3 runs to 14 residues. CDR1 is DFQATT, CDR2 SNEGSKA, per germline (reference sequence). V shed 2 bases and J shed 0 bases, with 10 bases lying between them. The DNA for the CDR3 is TGCAGTGCTAGACAGACAGCGTACCAAGAGACCCAGTACTTC. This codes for CSARQTAYQETQYF.

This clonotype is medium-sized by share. CDR3 residues: CAISPDSSYEQYF. The CDR3 DNA is TGTGCCATCAGCCCGGACAGCTCCTACGAGCAGTACTTC. V usage is TRBV10-3 and J usage is TRBJ2-7; perhaps TRBD1 as D (6 bases). The CDR3 consists of 13 residues. The germline gives CDR1 ENHRY, CDR2 SYGVKD. With 6 bases removed from V and 0 bases from J, the gap between germline ends came to 9 bases.

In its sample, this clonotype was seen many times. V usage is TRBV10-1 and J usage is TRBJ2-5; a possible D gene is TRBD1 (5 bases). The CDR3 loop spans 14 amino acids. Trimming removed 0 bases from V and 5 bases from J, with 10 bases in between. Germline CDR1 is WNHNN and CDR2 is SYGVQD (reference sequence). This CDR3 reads CASSESGRQETQYF. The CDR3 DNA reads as TGCGCCAGCAGTGAGTCGGGGCGGCAGGAGACCCAGTACTTC.

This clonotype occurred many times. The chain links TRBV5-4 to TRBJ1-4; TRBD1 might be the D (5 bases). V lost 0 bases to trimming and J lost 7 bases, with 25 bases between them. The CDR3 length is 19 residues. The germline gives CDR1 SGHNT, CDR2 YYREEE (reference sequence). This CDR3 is CASSLVRGPRGGGSEKLFF. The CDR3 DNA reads TGTGCCAGCAGCTTGGTCCGGGGCCCCCGTGGTGGGGGGAGTGAAAAACTGTTTTTT.

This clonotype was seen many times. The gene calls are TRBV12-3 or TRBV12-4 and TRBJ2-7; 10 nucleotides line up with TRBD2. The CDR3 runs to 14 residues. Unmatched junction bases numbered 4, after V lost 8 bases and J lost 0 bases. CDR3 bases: TGTGCCAGCCATTGGACTAGCGGCTCCTACGAGCAGTACTTC. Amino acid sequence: CASHWTSGSYEQYF.

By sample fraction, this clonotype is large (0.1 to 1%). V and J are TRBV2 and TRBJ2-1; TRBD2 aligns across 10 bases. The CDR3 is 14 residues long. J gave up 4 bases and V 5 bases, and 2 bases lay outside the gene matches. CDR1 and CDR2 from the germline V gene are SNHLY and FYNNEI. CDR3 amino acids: CASSRTSGYNEQFF. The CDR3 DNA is TGTGCCAGCAGTCGGACTAGCGGTTACAATGAGCAGTTCTTC.

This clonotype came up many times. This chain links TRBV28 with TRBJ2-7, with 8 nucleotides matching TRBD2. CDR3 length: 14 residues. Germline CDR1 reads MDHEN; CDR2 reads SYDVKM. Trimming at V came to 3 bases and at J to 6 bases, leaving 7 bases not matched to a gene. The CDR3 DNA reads TGTGCCAGCAGTTTTATCCGGGAGGGTGGCGAGCAGTACTTC. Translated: CASSFIREGGEQYF.

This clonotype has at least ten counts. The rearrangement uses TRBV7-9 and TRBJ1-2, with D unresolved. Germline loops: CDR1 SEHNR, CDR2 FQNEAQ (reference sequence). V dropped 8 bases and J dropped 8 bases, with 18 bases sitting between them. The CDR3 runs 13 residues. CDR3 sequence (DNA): TGTGCCAGCGTCCTTCAAGTTTCCTTAGGCTACACCTTC. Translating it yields CASVLQVSLGYTF.